The 24 T cell receptor beta chains reported below all come from one sample, sequenced in a study of blood T cell repertoires in COVID-19. The repertoire was sequenced with immunoSEQ multiplex PCR; TCRdb's copy has only in-frame clones and lacks some. Of about 180,000 clones listed, roughly four fifths are singletons. The sample comprised peripheral blood. Receptors originate from a human donor in a cohort sampled during active COVID-19.

This clone was seen more than once but under ten times. V gene TRBV3-1 (or the pseudogene TRBV3-2) combines with J gene TRBJ2-1; D may be TRBD2 (6 bases). From germline, CDR1 is LGHDT and CDR2 YNNKEL (reference sequence). The CDR3 has 16 residues. Trimming removed 0 bases at V and 7 bases at J, with 16 bases between. CDR3 sequence reads: CASSQDVSGVGNEQFF. In DNA, the CDR3 is TGTGCCAGCAGCCAAGATGTCTCGGGGGTCGGAAATGAGCAGTTCTTC.

This clone was seen a single time. J is TRBJ2-7 and V is TRBV7-9; TRBD2 might be the D (5 bases). The CDR3 covers 15 residues. Trimming pared 6 bases from V and 5 bases from J, leaving 20 bases between. Germline lookup yields CDR1 SEHNR and CDR2 FQNEAQ (reference sequence). CDR3 amino acids: CASRPPSRGGHEQYF. The CDR3 bases are TGTGCCAGCAGGCCTCCCTCGCGAGGAGGCCACGAGCAGTACTTC.

This sequence joins TRBV4-1 and TRBJ2-7, with 9 nucleotides matching TRBD1. After removal of 0 bases from V and 9 bases from J, the junction contained 6 bases not matched to a gene. The CDR3 totals 14 residues. Germline CDR1 MGHRA, CDR2 YSYEKL. CDR3 nucleotide sequence: TGCGCCAGCAGCCAAGAAAACAGGGGGCTCGGGCAGTACTTC. Residues: CASSQENRGLGQYF.

The genes are TRBV4-1 and TRBJ2-1; maybe TRBD1 (6 bases). This CDR3 has 12 amino acids. V lost 5 bases and J lost 8, with 10 bases in between. Germline V gene sequence: CDR1 MGHRA, CDR2 YSYEKL. The CDR3 spells CASSNQGHEQFF. The CDR3 coding sequence is TGCGCCAGCAGCAATCAGGGGCATGAGCAGTTCTTC.

The V call is TRBV3-1 (or the pseudogene TRBV3-2), the J call TRBJ2-7, with D perhaps TRBD1 (6 bases). The CDR3 length is 18 residues. The V end was cut by 2 bases, the J end by 3 bases, with 23 bases between. CDR1 is LGHDT and CDR2 is YNNKEL in the germline V gene (reference sequence). CDR3 sequence reads: CASSQTGTPPNLYYEQYF. The CDR3 bases are TGTGCCAGCAGCCAAACTGGGACACCACCCAACCTATACTACGAGCAGTACTTC.

The rearrangement uses TRBV10-1 and TRBJ2-5, with 8 bases that match TRBD2. With V trimmed by 6 bases and J by 2 bases, 14 bases remained unmatched. The CDR3 consists of 17 residues. From germline, CDR1 is WNHNN and CDR2 SYGVQD (reference sequence). The DNA of the CDR3 is TGCGCCAGCAGACCAATGACAGCGGGGGACACTCAAGAGACCCAGTACTTC. Its translation is CASRPMTAGDTQETQYF.

The chain combines TRBV11-3 with TRBJ2-1, with D maybe TRBD1 (6 bases). Trimming cost V 5 bases and J 5 bases, with 13 bases left between them. This CDR3 is built from 14 residues. The germline gives CDR1 SGHNT, CDR2 YENEEA. The CDR3 spells CASSIQGTHNEQFF. The DNA for the CDR3 is TGTGCCAGCAGCATACAGGGTACCCACAATGAGCAGTTCTTC.

The gene calls are TRBV9 and TRBJ2-1; 8 nucleotides align to TRBD2. There are 15 residues in the CDR3. The J segment lost 0 bases and the V segment lost 2 bases, leaving 1 base of the junction unmatched. CDR1 SGDLS and CDR2 YYNGEE come from the germline V gene. CDR3 DNA sequence: TGTGCCAGCAGCGTGCGGGGGGTCTCCTACAATGAGCAGTTCTTC. Protein sequence: CASSVRGVSYNEQFF.

CDR3 coding DNA: TGCGCCAGCAGCCAGGAGGGGATGGAGAACACTGAAGCTTTCTTT. It is translated as CASSQEGMENTEAFF. The V and J genes are TRBV4-1 and TRBJ1-1; a weak D match, TRBD1 (5 bases). The germline gives CDR1 MGHRA, CDR2 YSYEKL. With 3 bases removed from V and 1 base from J, the gap between germline ends came to 12 bases. CDR3 length: 15 residues.

The chain recombines TRBV3-1 (or the pseudogene TRBV3-2) with TRBJ2-7; the D gene is possibly TRBD1 (6 bases). V lost 3 bases to trimming and J lost 2 bases, with 14 bases between them. From germline, CDR1 is LGHDT and CDR2 YNNKEL (reference sequence). The length of the CDR3 is 15 residues. This CDR3 is CASSQLRTAPYEQYF. The CDR3 coding sequence is TGTGCCAGCAGCCAGTTGCGGACAGCTCCCTACGAGCAGTACTTC.

The chain combines TRBV6-6 with TRBJ1-1; perhaps TRBD1 as D (5 bases). Trimming cost V 8 bases and J 2 bases, with 12 bases left between them. Germline CDR1 MNHNY, CDR2 SVGAGI (reference sequence). The CDR3 consists of 13 residues. In nucleotides, the CDR3 is TGTGCCAGCGAATCTACAGGTAACACTGAAGCTTTCTTT. Protein: CASESTGNTEAFF.

This clone was detected once. This chain uses TRBV14 with TRBJ2-7; TRBD2 might be the D (5 bases). This CDR3 is 14 amino acids long. Germline CDR1 SGHDN, CDR2 FVKESK. V was clipped by 2 bases and J by 2 bases, with 10 bases between them. CDR3 amino acids: CASSQMAGPYEQYF. The CDR3 coding sequence is TGTGCCAGCAGCCAAATGGCGGGCCCCTACGAGCAGTACTTC.

This chain links TRBV7-6 with TRBJ2-7; 7 bases agree with TRBD1. The V gene end was trimmed by 4 bases and the J gene end by 0 bases; junction bases not matched to a gene: 0. Germline assignment: CDR1 SGHVS and CDR2 FNYEAQ. The CDR3 contains 13 residues. The CDR3 loop is CASSSGGSYEQYF. The CDR3 DNA reads TGTGCCAGCAGCTCAGGGGGCTCCTACGAGCAGTACTTC.

The chain uses TRBV9 and TRBJ1-1; D perhaps matches TRBD1 (5 bases). The CDR3 has 16 residues. Trimming shortened V by 0 bases and J by 4 bases, and 16 bases separated the two germline ends. The germline gives CDR1 SGDLS, CDR2 YYNGEE. The CDR3 coding sequence is TGTGCCAGCAGCGTAGCGGGTGCAGGGAGGGGCACTGAAGCTTTCTTT. Translated: CASSVAGAGRGTEAFF.

The rearrangement links TRBV20-1 to TRBJ1-1, with D perhaps TRBD1 (5 bases). Germline V gene data show CDR1 as DFQATT and CDR2 as SNEGSKA (reference sequence). V was pared by 3 bases and J by 4 bases, with 12 bases between. The CDR3 is 13 residues long. In DNA, the CDR3 is TGCAGTGCTAGTTCCGGGGGATTCACTGAAGCTTTCTTT. Protein: CSASSGGFTEAFF.

This chain uses TRBV28 with TRBJ1-1; D uncertain. V lost 6 bases, J lost 0 bases, and 8 bases lay in between. Germline assignment: CDR1 MDHEN and CDR2 SYDVKM. The CDR3 is made up of 13 amino acids. CDR3 region: CASSLGMNTEAFF. As DNA, the CDR3 is TGTGCCAGCAGCTTAGGCATGAACACTGAAGCTTTCTTT.

J is TRBJ2-2 and V is TRBV11-3, with a possible D match to TRBD2 (5 bases). Trimming took 5 bases from V and 5 from J, leaving 12 bases between them. The CDR3 is 14 amino acids. Germline V gene sequence: CDR1 SGHNT, CDR2 YENEEA. The CDR3 region has the DNA TGTGCCAGCAGCCGACGGGGAAGTACCGGGGAGCTGTTTTTT. It yields the protein CASSRRGSTGELFF.

V and J are TRBV19 and TRBJ2-3; 9 bases agree with TRBD2. After removal of 4 bases from V and 1 base from J, the junction contained 3 bases not matched to a gene. This CDR3 is built from 15 residues. Per the germline V gene, CDR1 is LNHDA and CDR2 is SQIVND (reference sequence). The CDR3 nucleotides are TGTGCCAGTAGTAGGGCGGGGGGGCGCACAGATACGCAGTATTTT. Its protein product is CASSRAGGRTDTQYF.

The chain combines TRBV5-4 with TRBJ1-1, with D hard to call. Germline values: CDR1 SGHNT, CDR2 YYREEE (reference sequence). V was cut by 1 base and J by 6 bases, with 13 bases left in between. The CDR3 extends over 14 amino acids. CDR3 sequence: CASSLNIGPPEAFF. The CDR3 region has the DNA TGTGCCAGCAGCTTGAATATTGGGCCCCCTGAAGCTTTCTTT.

The J gene is TRBJ1-2, the V gene TRBV2; maybe TRBD1 (6 bases). V lost 1 base to trimming and J lost 8 bases, with 17 bases between them. The CDR3 covers 15 residues. CDR1 and CDR2 from the germline V gene are SNHLY and FYNNEI. The CDR3 coding sequence is TGTGCCAGCAGTGAAGTCCAACAGGGCCTTGGAGGCTACACCTTC. Translated: CASSEVQQGLGGYTF.

V gene TRBV3-1 (or the pseudogene TRBV3-2) combines with J gene TRBJ2-5, with a tentative D call TRBD1 (6 bases). This CDR3 is 16 amino acids long. The germline V gene has CDR1 LGHDT and CDR2 YNNKEL (reference sequence). V lost 0 bases and J lost 0, with 11 bases in between. The CDR3 sequence is CASSQEQRGYQETQYF. In DNA, the CDR3 is TGTGCCAGCAGCCAAGAACAGAGGGGGTACCAAGAGACCCAGTACTTC.

This chain links TRBV6-5 with TRBJ2-1, with 8 positions matching TRBD1. This CDR3 has 14 amino acids. V shed 6 bases, J shed 5 bases, and the junction held 6 bases outside the gene matches. Germline lookup yields CDR1 MNHEY and CDR2 SVGAGI. The CDR3 is CASSTRTGHNEQFF. The CDR3, as DNA: TGTGCCAGCAGCACAAGGACAGGGCACAATGAGCAGTTCTTC.

The genes are TRBV18 and TRBJ2-1; a weak D match, TRBD2 (7 bases). The CDR3 sequence is 17 residues long. The V end lost 3 bases, the J end lost 5 bases, and 20 bases lay between the germline ends. The V gene's germline CDR1 is KGHSH and CDR2 LQKENI. This chain's CDR3 is CASSPRLGAGADNEQFF. The CDR3, as DNA: TGTGCCAGCTCACCTCGGCTCGGGGCGGGGGCCGACAATGAGCAGTTCTTC.

CDR3 in amino acids: CASSQDGSTGELFF. DNA for the CDR3: TGTGCCAGCAGCCAAGATGGTAGCACCGGGGAGCTGTTTTTT. The chain couples TRBV3-1 (or the pseudogene TRBV3-2) to TRBJ2-2; D not certain. Trimming removed 0 bases at V and 4 bases at J, with 6 bases between. The V gene's germline CDR1 is LGHDT and CDR2 YNNKEL (reference sequence). This CDR3 is built from 14 residues.